The 23 T cell receptor beta chains given below trace back to one sample, sequenced in a study of immune evolution from preneoplasia to lung adenocarcinoma. Method: immunoSEQ multiplex PCR; TCRdb's copy keeps in-frame clones and lacks some. The table has thousands of clones, approximately 85% seen once; the top ten hold less than 6%. Sequences were obtained from FFPE minimally invasive lung adenocarcinoma tissue. The receptors here all came from a person between 70 and 80 years old with lung adenocarcinoma.

In DNA, the CDR3 is TGTGCCAGCAGCCCCCAGCGGGGGTTCTACAATGAGCAGTTCTTC. It translates to CASSPQRGFYNEQFF. The chain couples TRBV14 to TRBJ2-1; TRBD2 matches at 8 bases. After removal of 4 bases from V and 3 bases from J, the junction contained 5 bases not matched to a gene. Germline V gives CDR1 SGHDN, CDR2 FVKESK. CDR3 length equals 15 residues.

This sequence joins TRBV4-1 and TRBJ1-4; D call uncertain. CDR1 is MGHRA, CDR2 YSYEKL, per germline. The V end lost 0 bases, the J end lost 4 bases, and 9 bases lay between the germline ends. This CDR3 is 15 amino acids long. The CDR3 DNA is TGCGCCAGCAGCCAAGAGTGGAGCCTTAATGAAAAACTGTTTTTT. Amino acids: CASSQEWSLNEKLFF.

The chain has TRBV5-6 and TRBJ1-1; the D gene is possibly TRBD1 (5 bases). Germline V gene data show CDR1 as SGHDT and CDR2 as YYEEEE. The CDR3 spans 14 residues. With 0 bases removed from V and 4 bases from J, the gap between germline ends came to 10 bases. CDR3 in DNA: TGTGCCAGCAGCTTGGCGGGCAGGGCCACTGAAGCTTTCTTT. This encodes CASSLAGRATEAFF.

The genes are TRBV5-6 and TRBJ1-3; D is ambiguous. In germline, CDR1 is SGHDT, CDR2 YYEEEE. The length of the CDR3 is 14 residues. With 2 bases removed from V and 4 bases from J, the gap between germline ends came to 10 bases. CDR3 residues: CASSFRADGNTIYF. The CDR3 nucleotides are TGTGCCAGCAGCTTTAGGGCAGACGGAAACACCATATATTTT.

CDR3 residues: CASSLIMGGTSTDTQYF. The CDR3 bases are TGTGCCAGCAGCCTTATCATGGGGGGTACTAGCACAGATACGCAGTATTTT. The chain recombines TRBV9 with TRBJ2-3, with D possibly TRBD2 on 6 matching bases. Germline CDR1 and CDR2: SGDLS and YYNGEE. The CDR3 sequence is 17 residues long. V lost 4 bases to trimming and J lost 0 bases, with 18 bases between them.

The V call is TRBV9, the J call TRBJ1-4; D unclear. Trimming cost V 4 bases and J 6 bases, with 16 bases left between them. The germline CDR1 and CDR2 sequences are SGDLS and YYNGEE. This CDR3 has 15 residues. The CDR3 loop is CASSRAPRSDEKLFF. CDR3 nucleotides: TGTGCCAGCAGCCGTGCCCCCAGGTCTGATGAAAAACTGTTTTTT.

This chain joins TRBV27 and TRBJ1-2; D might be TRBD1 (5 bases). Trimming shortened V by 3 bases and J by 7 bases, and 12 bases separated the two germline ends. Germline CDR1 MNHEY, CDR2 SMNVEV (reference sequence). The CDR3 covers 13 residues. The CDR3 is CASSLQGFGGYTF. CDR3 in DNA: TGTGCCAGCAGTTTGCAGGGTTTCGGTGGCTACACCTTC.

This rearrangement joins TRBV7-9 to TRBJ2-2; 11 bases align to TRBD1. The CDR3 extends over 16 amino acids. Losses at the gene ends were 3 bases for V and 4 bases for J; bases not matched to a gene: 4. Germline V gives CDR1 SEHNR, CDR2 FQNEAQ (reference sequence). As DNA, the CDR3 is TGTGCCAGCAGCTTTCGGGGGACAGGGGGCACCGGGGAGCTGTTTTTT. This encodes CASSFRGTGGTGELFF.

The V and J genes are TRBV28 and TRBJ2-7, with D possibly TRBD2 on 7 matching bases. Germline V gene sequence: CDR1 MDHEN, CDR2 SYDVKM. The CDR3 extends over 16 amino acids. Trimming took 5 bases from V and 2 from J, leaving 19 bases between them. CDR3 sequence: CASSGRGGSGAYEQYF. Here the CDR3 DNA reads TGTGCCAGCAGTGGGCGCGGGGGCTCCGGGGCCTACGAGCAGTACTTC.

The rearrangement uses TRBV29-1 and TRBJ2-5; D gene unclear. V shed 5 bases and J shed 1 base, with 5 bases lying between them. From germline, CDR1 is SQVTM and CDR2 ANQGSEA. CDR3 length: 11 amino acids. The CDR3 sequence: CSVSTQETQYF. CDR3 DNA: TGCAGCGTTAGTACCCAAGAGACCCAGTACTTC.

The CDR3 loop is CASSLGSGLGIDTQYF. DNA for the CDR3: TGTGCCAGCAGCTTAGGGTCAGGACTAGGGATAGATACGCAGTATTTT. The chain employs TRBV7-6 and TRBJ2-3; 7 positions match TRBD2. This CDR3 comprises 16 residues. Germline CDR1 SGHVS, CDR2 FNYEAQ. V lost 1 base, J lost 5 bases, and 9 bases stayed unmatched.

This chain uses TRBV5-4 with TRBJ2-1, with 7 bases identical to TRBD1. With 7 bases clipped from V and 3 bases from J, the junction kept 1 base outside the gene matches. CDR1 and CDR2 from the germline V gene are SGHNT and YYREEE (reference sequence). This CDR3 has 12 amino acids. CDR3 residues: CASGDSYNEQFF. CDR3 sequence (DNA): TGTGCCAGCGGGGACAGCTACAATGAGCAGTTCTTC.

Written as DNA, the CDR3 is TGTGCCAGCAGCCCCGGACAGGCCGAAAAGTTCTTC. Amino acid sequence: CASSPGQAEKFF. This rearrangement joins TRBV7-9 to TRBJ2-1; the match to TRBD1 covers 7 bases. The germline V gene encodes CDR1 SEHNR and CDR2 FQNEAQ (reference sequence). The length of the CDR3 is 12 residues. J lost 14 bases, V lost 5 bases, and 9 bases had no gene match.

The V and J genes are TRBV15 and TRBJ2-1; maybe TRBD1 (6 bases). CDR1 LNHNV and CDR2 YYDKDF come from the germline V gene (reference sequence). The CDR3 sequence is 13 residues long. V lost 7 bases and J 8 bases, leaving 15 bases between the germline ends. DNA for the CDR3: TGTGCCACCACCACAGGGAGCGGCTATGAGCAGTTCTTC. Translating gives CATTTGSGYEQFF.

V and J are TRBV28 and TRBJ1-1; 7 bases map to TRBD1. The germline gives CDR1 MDHEN, CDR2 SYDVKM. This CDR3 spans 14 amino acids. V lost 6 bases and J lost 1; bases outside the gene matches: 5. The CDR3 bases are TGTGCCAGCAGAAATCAGGGGGGGAACACTGAAGCTTTCTTT. Its protein product is CASRNQGGNTEAFF. Combining the CDR3 with reference TRBV28 and TRBJ1-1 gives the whole variable domain DVKVTQSSRYLVKRTGEKVFLECVQDMDHENMFWYRQDPGLGLRLIYFSYDVKMKEKGDIPEGYSVSREKKERFSLILESASTNQTSMYLCASRNQGGNTEAFFGQGTRLTVV.

The chain employs TRBV25-1 and TRBJ1-1; D is uncertain. The V end lost 3 bases, the J end lost 5 bases, and 10 bases lay between the germline ends. Germline V CDR1 and CDR2: MGHDK, SYGVNS. This CDR3 region has 13 residues. Written as DNA, the CDR3 is TGTGCCAGCAGTGATAGGGTAGGTACTGAAGCTTTCTTT. Protein: CASSDRVGTEAFF.

The chain carries TRBV9 and TRBJ1-4; a weak D match, TRBD1 (5 bases). CDR1 is SGDLS, CDR2 YYNGEE, per germline. The CDR3 sequence is 14 residues long. V was shortened by 4 bases and J by 6 bases, with 13 bases between the two germline ends. CDR3 residues: CASSSGMGHEKLFF. The CDR3, as DNA: TGTGCCAGCAGCTCGGGCATGGGGCATGAAAAACTGTTTTTT.

The rearrangement uses TRBV7-3 and TRBJ2-2; 8 bases fit TRBD1. This CDR3 comprises 17 residues. Germline-derived CDR1 and CDR2 are SGHTA and FQGTGA. V lost 6 bases, J lost 5 bases, and 14 bases stayed unmatched. CDR3 sequence: CASSRSRDRGQTGELFF. In nucleotides, the CDR3 is TGTGCCAGCAGTCGAAGCCGTGACAGGGGTCAGACCGGGGAGCTGTTTTTT.

The chain is built from TRBV6-1 and TRBJ2-5, with D unclear. V was clipped by 6 bases and J by 11 bases, with 16 bases between them. The CDR3 runs to 12 residues. CDR1 is MNHNS, CDR2 SASEGT, per germline. The CDR3 nucleotides read TGTGCCAGCAGCCCCGAAGGCCCCCAGCAGTACTTC. Its translation: CASSPEGPQQYF.

This rearrangement joins TRBV11-2 to TRBJ2-1; 7 bases line up with TRBD2. J lost 5 bases, V lost 1 base, and 5 bases had no gene match. CDR1 SGHAT and CDR2 FQNNGV come from the germline V gene. The CDR3 covers 15 residues. The CDR3: CASSLVLANHNEQFF. In DNA form, the CDR3 reads TGTGCCAGCAGCTTAGTACTAGCGAACCACAATGAGCAGTTCTTC.

This clone was detected only once. The gene calls are TRBV2 and TRBJ1-6; D not resolved. This CDR3 region has 14 residues. Per the germline V gene, CDR1 is SNHLY and CDR2 is FYNNEI. V lost 2 bases and J 7 bases, leaving 9 bases between the germline ends. CDR3 amino acids: CASSEQKGNSPLHF. CDR3 nucleotides: TGTGCCAGCAGTGAACAAAAGGGAAATTCACCCCTCCACTTT.

This clone appeared a few times. This rearrangement joins TRBV9 to TRBJ2-3, with D tentatively TRBD1 (6 bases). There are 16 residues in the CDR3. Germline CDR1 SGDLS, CDR2 YYNGEE. Trimming cost V 4 bases and J 0 bases, with 15 bases left between them. In nucleotides, the CDR3 is TGTGCCAGCAGCCTCCAGGGGTCTTGGAGCACAGATACGCAGTATTTT. Translating it yields CASSLQGSWSTDTQYF.

There are a few counts of this clone. CDR3 in amino acids: CASSSGVGQRYF. The CDR3 DNA reads TGTGCCAGCAGCTCGGGTGTGGGACAGCGGTACTTC. This chain uses TRBV5-4 with TRBJ2-7; 7 nucleotides align to TRBD1. Germline CDR1 reads SGHNT; CDR2 reads YYREEE (reference sequence). The CDR3 sequence is 12 residues long. Trimming at V came to 3 bases and at J to 12 bases, leaving 9 bases not matched to a gene.